The 27 T cell receptor beta chains given below trace back to one sample, sequenced in a study of CD8+ T cells in alopecia areata. Sequencing relied on a cDNA template that was reverse transcribed from extracted RNA. Profiling relied on immunoSEQ multiplex PCR, and the TCRdb table lists in-frame clones only, not all of them. The top ten hold under 12% of the sample, which has more than 95,000 clones, around 48% seen once. Sequencing was done on a sample of NKG2D-low CD8+ T cells sorted from blood. These receptors were taken from a human donor with alopecia areata.

There are a few counts of this clone. The CDR3 loop reads CASSPDRSNTEAFF. As DNA, the CDR3 is TGTGCCAGCAGCCCGGACAGATCGAACACTGAAGCTTTCTTT. The V call is TRBV2, the J call TRBJ1-1, with D tentatively TRBD1 (6 bases). The CDR3 sequence is 14 residues long. The V gene's germline CDR1 is SNHLY and CDR2 FYNNEI. V lost 6 bases to trimming and J lost 1 base, with 12 bases between them. Filled out from reference TRBV2 and TRBJ1-1, the complete variable domain reads EPEVTQTPSHQVTQMGQEVILRCVPISNHLYFYWYRQILGQKVEFLVSFYNNEISEKSEIFDDQFSVERPDGSNFTLKIRSTKLEDSAMYFCASSPDRSNTEAFFGQGTRLTVV.

This clone was found a few times. The gene calls are TRBV29-1 and TRBJ1-2; 11 bases are shared with TRBD1. V trimming: 5 bases; J trimming: 8 bases; junction bases outside the gene matches: 7. The germline V gene encodes CDR1 SQVTM and CDR2 ANQGSEA. The length of the CDR3 is 13 residues. Here the CDR3 DNA reads TGCAGCGTTCAAGGACAGGGGGCCTGGGGCTACACCTTC. This gives the protein CSVQGQGAWGYTF.

This clone appeared a few times. J is TRBJ2-7 and V is TRBV29-1; possible D gene TRBD2, 6 bases. The CDR3 spans 15 residues. V was shortened by 0 bases and J by 5 bases, with 17 bases between the two germline ends. Germline V gene sequence: CDR1 SQVTM, CDR2 ANQGSEA. The CDR3 protein is CSVEEGGSGSDEQYF. The CDR3 DNA reads as TGCAGCGTTGAAGAAGGAGGGAGCGGGTCGGACGAGCAGTACTTC.

This clone was recorded once. The chain joins TRBV27 to TRBJ2-7, with a tentative D call TRBD1 (5 bases). CDR3 size: 13 residues. Between the trimmed V and J ends, which lost 2 bases and 6 bases, there was a span of 11 bases. Germline CDR1 reads MNHEY; CDR2 reads SMNVEV (reference sequence). The DNA for the CDR3 is TGTGCCAGCAGTTTAGGCAGGGCAGGCGAGCAGTACTTC. It encodes CASSLGRAGEQYF.

This rearrangement joins TRBV11-2 to TRBJ2-3; D remains unclear. Trimming shortened V by 4 bases and J by 6 bases, and 2 bases separated the two germline ends. CDR1 and CDR2 (germline): SGHAT, FQNNGV. The CDR3 runs 10 residues. The DNA of the CDR3 is TGTGCCAGCAGCTCTGATACGCAGTATTTT. Its protein is CASSSDTQYF.

The J gene is TRBJ2-3, the V gene TRBV28; D remains unclear. Germline CDR1 MDHEN, CDR2 SYDVKM. V was pared by 6 bases and J by 3 bases, with 10 bases between. This CDR3 spans 13 amino acids. The CDR3 DNA is TGTGCCAGCAGGGGTGGGTTGACAGATACGCAGTATTTT. This codes for CASRGGLTDTQYF.

The J gene is TRBJ1-2, the V gene TRBV29-1; 9 bases map to TRBD1. Germline values: CDR1 SQVTM, CDR2 ANQGSEA. V dropped 6 bases and J dropped 2; count of bases not matched to a gene: 7. The CDR3 runs 14 residues. The CDR3 DNA sequence: TGCAGCGTCGAACCGGGACAGGGAAACTATGGCTACACCTTC. It codes for CSVEPGQGNYGYTF.

This clone was detected a few times. The chain combines TRBV28 with TRBJ2-1; D is ambiguous. Trimming removed 2 bases at V and 6 bases at J, with 8 bases between. The germline gives CDR1 MDHEN, CDR2 SYDVKM. The CDR3 runs 13 residues. The CDR3 DNA reads as TGTGCCAGCAGTTTAAGTTCCGCCAATGAGCAGTTCTTC. Its translation: CASSLSSANEQFF.

This clone was seen a single time. V usage is TRBV29-1 and J usage is TRBJ1-2, with D possibly being TRBD1 (6 bases). This CDR3 spans 12 amino acids. The V and J ends lost 5 bases and 7 bases respectively, with 14 bases between them. Germline V CDR1 and CDR2: SQVTM, ANQGSEA. The CDR3 DNA sequence: TGCAGCGTTCTACGGGACACCACTGGCTACACCTTC. Protein product: CSVLRDTTGYTF.

The V gene is TRBV29-1, the J gene TRBJ2-2, with D unclear. Deletions cut 4 bases from V and 5 bases from J, with 11 bases between. The CDR3 consists of 13 residues. Germline loops: CDR1 SQVTM, CDR2 ANQGSEA. The CDR3 region is CSVALIATGELFF. CDR3 sequence (DNA): TGCAGCGTTGCCCTGATTGCGACCGGGGAGCTGTTTTTT.

This clone has just a few counts. The chain couples TRBV29-1 to TRBJ1-2; a possible D gene is TRBD1 (6 bases). CDR1 and CDR2 from the germline V gene are SQVTM and ANQGSEA. The V gene lost 8 bases and the J gene lost 6 bases, with 13 bases spanning the gap. The CDR3 is 11 residues long. The CDR3 nucleotides are TGCAGCTACAGGGTTTTGGATGGCTACACCTTC. It codes for CSYRVLDGYTF.

The chain employs TRBV20-1 and TRBJ1-1; D is ambiguous. CDR3 length: 11 amino acids. V lost 6 bases and J 0 bases, leaving 5 bases between the germline ends. Germline loops: CDR1 DFQATT, CDR2 SNEGSKA (reference sequence). CDR3 coding DNA: TGCAGTGCCCACCTGAACACTGAAGCTTTCTTT. Protein: CSAHLNTEAFF.

The DNA of the CDR3 is TGTGCCAGCAGTGAAAGGGACCAGTACTTC. It translates to CASSERDQYF. The gene calls are TRBV2 and TRBJ2-5, with unresolved D. CDR3 length: 10 amino acids. CDR1 is SNHLY, CDR2 FYNNEI, per germline. V lost 2 bases to trimming and J lost 10 bases, with 5 bases between them.

The CDR3 sequence: CASSRPDREGEKLFF. CDR3 in DNA: TGTGCCAGCAGCCGGCCTGACAGGGAAGGAGAAAAACTGTTTTTT. The J gene is TRBJ1-4, the V gene TRBV7-9, with 7 bases matching TRBD1. The V gene's germline CDR1 is SEHNR and CDR2 FQNEAQ (reference sequence). There are 15 residues in the CDR3. V shed 5 bases and J 8 bases; nucleotides not matched to a gene: 11.

The chain carries TRBV11-2 and TRBJ2-5; D unclear. The CDR3 extends over 12 amino acids. V gave up 2 bases and J gave up 5 bases, with 6 bases separating them. Germline CDR1 and CDR2: SGHAT and FQNNGV. DNA for the CDR3: TGTGCCAGCAGCTTATCTAGGGAGACCCAGTACTTC. It specifies CASSLSRETQYF.

This clone was observed a few times. The J gene is TRBJ2-5, the V gene TRBV2; 8 nucleotides agree with TRBD1. The germline V gene has CDR1 SNHLY and CDR2 FYNNEI. The CDR3 is made up of 13 amino acids. Trimming removed 1 base from V and 5 bases from J; junction bases left unmatched: 0. CDR3 protein: CASSEGQGETQYF. As DNA, the CDR3 is TGTGCCAGCAGTGAAGGACAGGGGGAGACCCAGTACTTC. Together with reference TRBV2 and TRBJ2-5, the CDR3 gives the full variable domain: EPEVTQTPSHQVTQMGQEVILRCVPISNHLYFYWYRQILGQKVEFLVSFYNNEISEKSEIFDDQFSVERPDGSNFTLKIRSTKLEDSAMYFCASSEGQGETQYFGPGTRLLVL.

This chain links TRBV7-2 with TRBJ2-7; possible D gene TRBD2, 6 bases. Germline values: CDR1 SGHTA, CDR2 FQGNSA. Trimming left V 1 base short and J 3 bases short, with 13 bases between. The CDR3 extends over 15 amino acids. CDR3 in DNA: TGTGCCAGCAGCTTAGGGGGAGGCATTAGCTACGAGCAGTACTTC. As protein: CASSLGGGISYEQYF.

This chain connects TRBV13 to TRBJ2-3; D not resolved. Germline CDR1 PRHDT, CDR2 FYEKMQ (reference sequence). The CDR3 has 14 amino acids. Between the trimmed V and J ends, which lost 3 bases and 3 bases, there was a span of 10 bases. CDR3 in DNA: TGTGCCAGCAGCTTGGGCTACACAACAGATACGCAGTATTTT. This translates into CASSLGYTTDTQYF.

V usage is TRBV28 and J usage is TRBJ1-2; perhaps TRBD1 as D (6 bases). This CDR3 comprises 13 residues. Germline CDR1 MDHEN, CDR2 SYDVKM. V was trimmed by 3 bases and J by 4 bases, leaving 9 bases between them. The chain's CDR3 is CASSLSRGYGYTF. CDR3 DNA sequence: TGTGCCAGCAGTTTGTCCAGGGGCTATGGCTACACCTTC.

The chain has TRBV6-6 and TRBJ1-1; D gene ambiguous. The CDR3 is made up of 12 amino acids. The germline V and J ends were trimmed by 9 bases and 1 base, with 9 bases remaining between them. Germline loops: CDR1 MNHNY, CDR2 SVGAGI (reference sequence). CDR3 sequence (DNA): TGTGCCAGTTGTGGGGAGAACACTGAAGCTTTCTTT. Residues: CASCGENTEAFF.

This chain uses TRBV30 with TRBJ2-1; 10 nucleotides line up with TRBD2. Germline CDR1 is GTSNPN and CDR2 is SVGIG (reference sequence). This CDR3 spans 15 amino acids. V lost 0 bases to trimming and J lost 5 bases; unmatched junction nucleotides: 4. DNA for the CDR3: TGTGCCTGGAGTGTAATACTAGCGGGGCACAATGAGCAGTTCTTC. This gives the protein CAWSVILAGHNEQFF.

The chain uses TRBV27 and TRBJ2-7; D is unclear. This CDR3 has 14 residues. V dropped 6 bases and J dropped 1 base, with 13 bases sitting between them. Germline CDR1 is MNHEY and CDR2 is SMNVEV (reference sequence). CDR3 amino acids: CASRDGTLSYEQYF. DNA of the CDR3: TGTGCCAGCAGGGATGGAACACTTTCCTACGAGCAGTACTTC.

The chain recombines TRBV29-1 with TRBJ2-5; possibly TRBD1 or TRBD2 for D (5 bases each). Per germline, CDR1 SQVTM and CDR2 ANQGSEA. Trimming cost V 3 bases and J 5 bases, with 22 bases left between them. This CDR3 comprises 16 residues. CDR3 nucleotides: TGCAGCGTTGAGGACCTCGGGACCCAAAACATGGAGACCCAGTACTTC. Amino acids: CSVEDLGTQNMETQYF.

This clone has more than one count but fewer than ten. Here the CDR3 reads CSVDQGTGSYEQYF. CDR3 nucleotide sequence: TGCAGCGTTGATCAGGGCACTGGATCCTACGAGCAGTACTTC. The chain employs TRBV29-1 and TRBJ2-7; perhaps TRBD1 as D (5 bases). V lost 3 bases and J 1 base, leaving 13 bases between the germline ends. The CDR3 has 14 residues. Germline values: CDR1 SQVTM, CDR2 ANQGSEA.

This clone was seen only a few times. This chain uses TRBV30 with TRBJ2-1; the D gene is possibly TRBD1 (6 bases). Trimming stripped 5 bases from V and 8 bases from J, with 16 bases between. Germline-derived CDR1 and CDR2 are GTSNPN and SVGIG (reference sequence). The CDR3 contains 13 residues. The DNA of the CDR3 is TGTGCCTGGGTCTTATCAGGGGCCGATGAGCAGTTCTTC. Translating it yields CAWVLSGADEQFF.

This clone appeared a few times. Other nucleotide sequences in the sample specify the same CDR3. The V call is TRBV29-1, the J call TRBJ2-2; 15 bases line up with TRBD2. Germline V gene data show CDR1 as SQVTM and CDR2 as ANQGSEA. The V and J ends lost 6 bases and 5 bases, in that order; junction bases with no gene match: 7. This CDR3 is 16 amino acids long. The CDR3 DNA reads TGCAGCGTCGAGGGACTAGCGGGAGGCGGAACCGGGGAGCTGTTTTTT. Residues: CSVEGLAGGGTGELFF.

This clone was found a few times. This sequence joins TRBV5-6 and TRBJ2-5; either TRBD1 or TRBD2 may supply D (5 bases each). The CDR3 runs 13 residues. The V gene lost 4 bases and the J gene lost 2 bases, with 9 bases spanning the gap. CDR1 SGHDT and CDR2 YYEEEE come from the germline V gene. As DNA, the CDR3 is TGTGCCAGCAGCGACGGGGCTCAAGAGACCCAGTACTTC. The encoded protein is CASSDGAQETQYF.